A selection of T cell receptor beta chains follows, all from one sample in a study of shared clonotypes between healthy human individuals. Sequencing used immunoSEQ multiplex PCR; TCRdb keeps in-frame clones, though not all of them. The sample has about 490,000 clones, 76% seen once. The source material was PBMCs. The source of these receptors is a woman aged 40 to 50 in good health. Some clones in this sample may be carry-over from other donors' samples. CDR3s include the opening cysteine and the closing phenylalanine or tryptophan. A D gene is named only where the DNA matches it firmly. Some rows mark clone size as missing; the rest say once, few, many or name a class of expanded clone.

NA,NA,TRBV9,TRBJ2-1,CASSVRLGAVGEQFF,TGTGCCAGCAGCGTACGGTTAGGGGCGGTGGGTGAGCAGTTCTTC
once,NA,TRBV29-1,TRBJ1-5,CSVGGDSNQPQHF,TGCAGCGTTGGGGGAGATAGCAATCAGCCCCAGCATTTT
NA,TRBD1,TRBV28,TRBJ1-1,CASKGTGGERFYTEAFF,TGTGCCAGCAAGGGGACAGGGGGCGAGCGATTCTACACTGAAGCTTTCTTT
NA,TRBD1,TRBV18,TRBJ2-1,CASSGQGFGNEQFF,TGTGCCAGCTCCGGACAGGGATTTGGGAATGAGCAGTTCTTC
NA,NA,TRBV7-8,TRBJ2-2,CASSLDRVAGELFF,TGTGCCAGCAGCTTAGACAGGGTTGCCGGGGAGCTGTTTTTT
NA,NA,TRBV7-6,TRBJ2-1,CASSLAGEQFF,TGTGCCAGCAGCTTAGCGGGAGAGCAGTTCTTC
few,NA,TRBV9,TRBJ2-1,CASSVAPTSYNEQFF,TGTGCCAGCAGCGTGGCCCCCACGTCCTACAATGAGCAGTTCTTC
few,TRBD2,TRBV18,TRBJ2-7,CASSPRLAGGPYEQYF,TGTGCCAGCTCACCGAGACTAGCGGGAGGCCCCTACGAGCAGTACTTC
NA,NA,TRBV19,TRBJ1-5,CASSPPGGSNQPQHF,TGTGCCAGTAGTCCCCCCGGAGGGAGCAATCAGCCCCAGCATTTT
NA,TRBD1,TRBV11-2,TRBJ2-3,CASNLQGSRTDTQYF,TGTGCCAGCAACCTACAGGGGAGTCGGACAGATACGCAGTATTTT
NA,NA,TRBV2,TRBJ2-6,CASSASGDSGANVLTF,TGTGCCAGCAGTGCTTCAGGAGATTCTGGGGCCAACGTCCTGACTTTC
NA,NA,TRBV27,TRBJ2-7,CASSFGVGTTYEQYF,TGTGCCAGCAGTTTTGGGGTGGGGACAACCTACGAGCAGTACTTC
few,NA,TRBV6-5,TRBJ1-2,CASIGTGLNGYTF,TGTGCCAGCATTGGCACCGGGCTGAATGGCTACACCTTC
NA,TRBD1,TRBV6-5,TRBJ2-7,CASSVQGASEQYF,TGTGCCAGCAGCGTACAGGGGGCGAGCGAGCAGTACTTC
few,TRBD2,TRBV15,TRBJ2-1,CATSRDLLAGVNEQFF,TGTGCCACCAGCAGAGATCTTCTAGCGGGAGTGAATGAGCAGTTCTTC
NA,NA,TRBV28,TRBJ1-2,CASSSRGYTF,TGTGCCAGCAGCTCGAGAGGCTACACCTTC
NA,NA,TRBV29-1,TRBJ1-2,CSVEDHNYGYTF,TGCAGCGTCGAGGACCATAACTATGGCTACACCTTC
few,TRBD1,TRBV7-8,TRBJ1-3,CASSGGSGNTIYF,TGTGCCAGCTCAGGGGGCTCTGGAAACACCATATATTTT
NA,TRBD1,TRBV6-5,TRBJ1-1,CASGTRDSEAFF,TGTGCCAGCGGAACCCGGGACAGTGAAGCTTTCTTT
NA,NA,TRBV4-1,TRBJ1-2,CASSQDTGQNYGYTF,TGCGCCAGCAGCCAAGATACCGGACAGAACTATGGCTACACCTTC
NA,NA,TRBV5-4,TRBJ2-7,CASSPTLTRSYEQYF,TGTGCCAGCAGCCCTACTCTAACGCGATCCTACGAGCAGTACTTC
NA,NA,TRBV10-3,TRBJ1-1,CAISEFFMAGDLNTEAFF,TGTGCCATCAGTGAGTTCTTTATGGCAGGCGACCTGAACACTGAAGCTTTCTTT
once,NA,TRBV5-1,TRBJ2-6,CASSPDGSGANVLTF,TGCGCCAGCAGCCCGGACGGGTCTGGGGCCAACGTCCTGACTTTC
many,NA,TRBV7-7,TRBJ2-2,CASSLVPVSGGSGTGELFF,TGTGCTAGCAGCTTAGTTCCGGTTAGCGGCGGATCGGGCACCGGGGAGCTGTTTTTT
NA,NA,TRBV21-1,TRBJ2-1,CASSKIRGREGNHEQFF,TGTGCCAGCAGCAAAATTAGGGGCAGGGAGGGAAATCATGAGCAGTTCTTC
NA,NA,TRBV7-3,TRBJ1-2,CASSQGFRVSGYTF,TGTGCCAGCAGCCAAGGGTTTCGCGTTTCCGGCTACACCTTC